A single sample gave rise to the 25 T cell receptor beta chains below, sequenced in a study of T cell clones after liver transplantation. Sequencing used immunoSEQ multiplex PCR; TCRdb keeps in-frame clones, though not all of them. The data hold nearly 25,000 clones, with 55% to 70% observed a single time. The sample consisted of CD4+ T cells from blood, taken before liver transplant. Receptors were obtained from a human donor who received a liver transplant.

Here the CDR3 reads CASSPQGPPEKLFF. The CDR3 bases are TGTGCCAGCAGTCCACAGGGGCCACCTGAAAAACTGTTTTTT. The V call is TRBV6-6, the J call TRBJ1-4, with 7 bases fitting TRBD1. J gave up 7 bases and V 5 bases, and 7 bases lay outside the gene matches. This CDR3 has 14 residues. Per germline, CDR1 MNHNY and CDR2 SVGAGI (reference sequence).

This clone was observed a few times. V usage is TRBV25-1 and J usage is TRBJ2-5, with TRBD2 matching over 7 bases. The germline V gene encodes CDR1 MGHDK and CDR2 SYGVNS. Trimming at V came to 2 bases and at J to 7 bases, leaving 10 bases not matched to a gene. This CDR3 is built from 15 residues. This chain's CDR3 is CASSESGGGGRTQYF. The CDR3 nucleotides read TGTGCCAGCAGTGAAAGTGGCGGGGGAGGTCGGACCCAGTACTTC. Combining the CDR3 with reference TRBV25-1 and TRBJ2-5 gives the whole variable domain EADIYQTPRYLVIGTGKKITLECSQTMGHDKMYWYQQDPGMELHLIHYSYGVNSTEKGDLSSESTVSRIRTEHFPLTLESARPSHTSQYLCASSESGGGGRTQYFGPGTRLLVL.

J is TRBJ2-1 and V is TRBV14, with 8 bases aligning to TRBD2. The V segment lost 4 bases and the J segment 8 bases; nucleotides outside the gene matches: 13. Germline CDR1 is SGHDN and CDR2 is FVKESK. This CDR3 comprises 16 residues. CDR3 loop: CASSRTRGGLVDEQFF. CDR3 DNA sequence: TGTGCCAGCAGCCGTACTCGGGGGGGGCTTGTAGATGAGCAGTTCTTC.

In its sample, this clone was seen a few times. The chain has TRBV5-4 and TRBJ2-7, with TRBD2 matching over 8 bases. The CDR3 length is 13 residues. Germline lookup yields CDR1 SGHNT and CDR2 YYREEE (reference sequence). Trimming removed 0 bases from V and 10 bases from J; junction bases left unmatched: 6. CDR3 sequence (DNA): TGTGCCAGCAGCTTGGGGCGGGAGGTTCCCCAGTACGTC. As protein: CASSLGREVPQYV.

This chain joins TRBV28 and TRBJ1-2, with 8 bases identical to TRBD1. Germline loops: CDR1 MDHEN, CDR2 SYDVKM. This CDR3 has 16 amino acids. V gave up 2 bases and J gave up 4 bases; unmatched junction bases: 9. Here the CDR3 DNA reads TGTGCCAGCAGTTTAGGGACAGGTACCACCGGCTATGGCTACACCTTC. It translates to CASSLGTGTTGYGYTF.

The rearrangement joins TRBV6-1 to TRBJ2-7, with D perhaps assigned TRBD1 or TRBD2 (6 bases each). CDR1 and CDR2 from the germline V gene are MNHNS and SASEGT. V lost 6 bases to trimming and J lost 6 bases, with 12 bases between them. This CDR3 region has 12 residues. The CDR3 spells CASSEQGGEQYV. The CDR3 DNA is TGTGCCAGCAGCGAACAGGGAGGCGAGCAGTACGTC.

The V gene is TRBV7-2, the J gene TRBJ2-7; TRBD2 matches at 7 bases. With 5 bases clipped from V and 2 bases from J, the junction kept 3 bases outside the gene matches. The CDR3 covers 13 residues. Germline CDR1 reads SGHTA; CDR2 reads FQGNSA. The CDR3 region is CASSVGTTYEQYV. The CDR3 DNA is TGTGCCAGCAGCGTTGGGACTACCTACGAGCAGTACGTC.

In this sample, this clone turned up once. The genes are TRBV19 and TRBJ2-3; possible D gene TRBD2, 6 bases. V lost 8 bases, J lost 0 bases, and 12 bases lay in between. The CDR3 extends over 14 amino acids. Germline V CDR1 and CDR2: LNHDA, SQIVND (reference sequence). CDR3 sequence (DNA): TGTGCCAGTGGTGAGGAGGGTAGCACAGATACGCAGTATTTT. It translates to CASGEEGSTDTQYF.

The genes are TRBV6-1 and TRBJ2-2; 7 positions agree with TRBD2. CDR3 length equals 16 residues. Germline CDR1 MNHNS, CDR2 SASEGT. Unmatched junction bases numbered 3, after V lost 1 base and J lost 1 base. This CDR3 is CASSEGVAGNTGELFF. The CDR3 coding sequence is TGTGCCAGCAGTGAAGGAGTAGCGGGGAACACCGGGGAGCTGTTTTTT.

J is TRBJ1-6 and V is TRBV6-5; no clear D. V was shortened by 5 bases and J by 13 bases, with 21 bases between the two germline ends. Germline loops: CDR1 MNHEY, CDR2 SVGAGI. The CDR3 sequence is 15 residues long. For the CDR3, the DNA is TGTGCCAGCAGTCACTACGATCGGGCCCAGGATCCCCTCCACTTT. It codes for CASSHYDRAQDPLHF.

The chain combines TRBV11-2 with TRBJ2-5; TRBD2 agrees at 7 bases. With V trimmed by 2 bases and J by 2 bases, 11 bases remained unmatched. Germline V lookup: CDR1 SGHAT, CDR2 FQNNGV. The CDR3 extends over 17 amino acids. This CDR3 reads CASSLRWGGGAQETQYF. CDR3 nucleotide sequence: TGTGCCAGCAGCTTACGGTGGGGCGGGGGAGCACAAGAGACCCAGTACTTC.

The DNA for the CDR3 is TGTGCCAGCAGCCCGGGACATGGGTACATGAACACTGAAGCTTTCTTT. This codes for CASSPGHGYMNTEAFF. The V and J genes are TRBV5-6 and TRBJ1-1; TRBD1 might be the D (6 bases). Germline V gene data show CDR1 as SGHDT and CDR2 as YYEEEE. The ends were cut back, 4 bases at V and 0 bases at J, with 16 bases in the middle. The CDR3 contains 16 residues.

This clone showed up just a few times. V is TRBV7-9 and J is TRBJ2-3, with a weak D call TRBD1 (5 bases). With 0 bases removed from V and 4 bases from J, the gap between germline ends came to 14 bases. Germline CDR1 and CDR2: SEHNR and FQNEAQ (reference sequence). The CDR3 length is 16 residues. The CDR3 sequence is CASSLAGARSADTQYF. The CDR3, as DNA: TGTGCCAGCAGCTTAGCTGGGGCTAGATCAGCAGATACGCAGTATTTT.

The gene calls are TRBV10-3 and TRBJ1-1; 7 bases agree with TRBD1. From germline, CDR1 is ENHRY and CDR2 SYGVKD. This CDR3 comprises 14 residues. Trimming cost V 10 bases and J 3 bases; bases outside gene matches: 11. CDR3: CATRKGALDTEAFF. The CDR3 region has the DNA TGTGCCACGCGGAAGGGGGCTCTGGACACTGAAGCTTTCTTT.

This clone was seen a single time. The rearrangement uses TRBV5-6 and TRBJ2-6; D uncertain. Germline assignment: CDR1 SGHDT and CDR2 YYEEEE. The CDR3 contains 17 residues. With 1 base removed from V and 0 bases from J, the gap between germline ends came to 11 bases. The CDR3 DNA is TGTGCCAGCAGCTTGCCTGAAGGAGCCTCTGGGGCCAACGTCCTGACTTTC. It translates to CASSLPEGASGANVLTF.

V and J are TRBV6-1 and TRBJ1-1; no clear D. V was pared by 7 bases and J by 4 bases, with 19 bases between. CDR1 is MNHNS, CDR2 SASEGT, per germline. CDR3 length equals 15 residues. CDR3 in DNA: TGTGCCAGCATTAAAGAGTGGACCGGGAGCACTGAAGCTTTCTTT. This encodes CASIKEWTGSTEAFF.

The chain uses TRBV18 and TRBJ2-3; 7 bases fit TRBD2. V gave up 1 base and J gave up 1 base; unmatched junction bases: 2. This CDR3 is 15 amino acids long. Germline assignment: CDR1 KGHSH and CDR2 LQKENI. CDR3: CASSPRLAGTDTQYF. The CDR3 nucleotides read TGTGCCAGCTCACCACGACTAGCTGGCACAGATACGCAGTATTTT.

The chain has TRBV5-6 and TRBJ1-6, with 7 bases fitting TRBD1. This CDR3 comprises 16 residues. The germline gives CDR1 SGHDT, CDR2 YYEEEE. With 0 bases clipped from V and 9 bases from J, the junction kept 9 bases outside the gene matches. Here the CDR3 DNA reads TGTGCCAGCAGCTTGGCCCCCAGCAGGGGGGGTTCACCCCTCCACTTT. Amino acid sequence: CASSLAPSRGGSPLHF.

The chain uses TRBV6-5 and TRBJ1-2, with D maybe TRBD1 (6 bases). The ends were cut back, 5 bases at V and 6 bases at J, with 16 bases in the middle. Germline V CDR1 and CDR2: MNHEY, SVGAGI. There are 14 residues in the CDR3. The CDR3 region is CASSELRTVHGYTF. CDR3 DNA: TGTGCCAGCAGTGAACTTAGGACAGTGCATGGCTACACCTTC.

This clone was recorded a few times. The V and J genes are TRBV25-1 and TRBJ1-2, with 11 bases that match TRBD1. V lost 4 bases, J lost 6 bases, and 1 base stayed unmatched. The CDR3 spans 13 residues. Germline lookup yields CDR1 MGHDK and CDR2 SYGVNS. CDR3 loop: CASSGTGGDGYTF. The DNA for the CDR3 is TGTGCCAGCAGTGGGACAGGGGGCGATGGCTACACCTTC.

This rearrangement joins TRBV4-3 to TRBJ1-3; the D gene is possibly TRBD1 (5 bases). The CDR3 sequence is 16 residues long. CDR1 is LGHNA, CDR2 YSLEER, per germline. The V gene lost 0 bases and the J gene lost 0 bases, with 9 bases spanning the gap. Here the CDR3 DNA reads TGCGCCAGCAGCCAAGAAAGGGGCCCCTCTGGAAACACCATATATTTT. This translates into CASSQERGPSGNTIYF.

The chain uses TRBV11-2 and TRBJ2-3, with 8 bases that match TRBD1. From germline, CDR1 is SGHAT and CDR2 FQNNGV. V lost 4 bases to trimming and J lost 2 bases; unmatched junction nucleotides: 5. CDR3 length: 15 amino acids. CDR3: CASSSGTGHTDTQYF. The CDR3 region has the DNA TGTGCCAGCAGCTCAGGGACAGGTCACACAGATACGCAGTATTTT.

CDR3 bases: TGCGCCAGCAGCCCGGTGGGCGGGAGGGCCCCCACCGGGGAGCTGTTTTTT. It encodes CASSPVGGRAPTGELFF. This chain uses TRBV5-1 with TRBJ2-2; TRBD2 aligns across 9 bases. This CDR3 contains 17 residues. Germline V gives CDR1 SGHRS, CDR2 YFSETQ. V lost 4 bases, J lost 4 bases, and 11 bases stayed unmatched.

The J gene is TRBJ2-3, the V gene TRBV11-3; 7 positions match TRBD1. J lost 2 bases, V lost 5 bases, and 10 bases had no gene match. The CDR3 runs 16 residues. The V gene's germline CDR1 is SGHNT and CDR2 YENEEA. The CDR3 sequence: CASSRGQATDTDTQYF. Here the CDR3 DNA reads TGTGCCAGCAGCCGAGGACAGGCGACGGACACAGATACGCAGTATTTT.

The V gene is TRBV7-2, the J gene TRBJ1-1, with 12 bases matching TRBD1. The CDR3 is 13 amino acids. Per the germline V gene, CDR1 is SGHTA and CDR2 is FQGNSA. The V and J ends lost 4 bases and 11 bases, in that order; junction bases with no gene match: 5. The chain's CDR3 is CASSWDRGLKAFF. The DNA of the CDR3 is TGTGCCAGCAGCTGGGACAGGGGGCTTAAGGCTTTCTTT. Drawing the rest from reference TRBV7-2 and TRBJ1-1, the complete variable domain is GAGVSQSPSNKVTEKGKDVELRCDPISGHTALYWYRQSLGQGLEFLIYFQGNSAPDKSGLPSDRFSAERTGGSVSTLTIQRTQQEDSAVYLCASSWDRGLKAFFGQGTRLTVV.